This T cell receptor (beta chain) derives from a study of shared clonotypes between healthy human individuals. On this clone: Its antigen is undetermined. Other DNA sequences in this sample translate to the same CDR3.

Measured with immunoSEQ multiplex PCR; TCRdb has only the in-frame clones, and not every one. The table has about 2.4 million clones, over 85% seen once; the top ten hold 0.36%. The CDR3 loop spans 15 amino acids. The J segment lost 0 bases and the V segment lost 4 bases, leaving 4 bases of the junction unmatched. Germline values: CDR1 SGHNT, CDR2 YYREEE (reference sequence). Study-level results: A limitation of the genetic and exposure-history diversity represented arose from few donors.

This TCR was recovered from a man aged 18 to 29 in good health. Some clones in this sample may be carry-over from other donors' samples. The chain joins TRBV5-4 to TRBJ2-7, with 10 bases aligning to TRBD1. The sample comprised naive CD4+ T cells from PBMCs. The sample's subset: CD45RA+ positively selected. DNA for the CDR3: TGTGCCAGCAGCATACGGACAGGGGGCTCCTACGAGCAGTACTTC. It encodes CASSIRTGGSYEQYF. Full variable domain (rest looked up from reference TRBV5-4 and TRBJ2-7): ETGVTQSPTHLIKTRGQQVTLRCSSQSGHNTVSWYQQALGQGPQFIFQYYREEENGRGNFPPRFSGLQFPNYSSELNVNALELDDSALYLCASSIRTGGSYEQYFGPGTRLTVT.